This T cell receptor beta chain comes out of a study of blood T cells in healthy people across ages. Study results and limitations: Without sorted subsets, naive and antigen-experienced compartments could not be conclusively compared.

Many counts were recorded for this clonotype. Its antigen is undetermined. A second PCR of 7 to 11 cycles used a sample-barcoded 5' primer and a J-beta primer mix. TCRdb re-derived calls from the 5' RACE reads in MiXCR, one entry per CDR3 protein. Here the sample spans about 830,000 distinct CDR3 sequences, 55% to 75% being singletons. The V gene end was trimmed by 6 bases and the J gene end by 2 bases; junction bases not matched to a gene: 8. Germline V gene sequence: CDR1 SQVTM, CDR2 ANQGSEA. The CDR3 is 14 residues long. The gene calls are TRBV29-1 and TRBJ2-7, with 9 bases identical to TRBD1. The sequence was collected from a man aged 25-40 years in good health. Sequencing was carried out using blood. CDR3 sequence reads: CSVVNRGLTYEQYF. The CDR3 bases are TGCAGCGTCGTAAACAGGGGGCTCACCTACGAGCAGTACTTC.